This entry describes one TCR beta chain. What it binds is unknown. The data derive from a study of cytomegalovirus exposure and HLA in healthy donors. Study-level results: In a later analysis, a missense DCLRE1C variant was linked to TCR beta V- and J-gene trimming.

The PCR had 60 Vbeta and 13 Jbeta primers. The assay was immunoSEQ multiplex PCR, and TCRdb's table has in-frame clones only and misses some. The repertoire holds approximately 120,000 clones, with 80% to 85% as singletons. CDR3 length: 17 residues. Germline lookup yields CDR1 SGHTS and CDR2 YDEGEE. V gave up 4 bases and J gave up 7 bases; unmatched junction bases: 12. V gene TRBV5-8 combines with J gene TRBJ1-6; 9 bases are shared with TRBD1. This receptor was identified in a woman in her twenties or thirties in good health and CMV-seronegative. Input material: PBMCs. CDR3 bases: TGTGCCAGCAGCGCCATTACTACAGGGGGCAGGAATTCACCCCTCCACTTT. Amino acid sequence: CASSAITTGGRNSPLHF.